This T cell receptor beta chain appears in the sequencing data of a study of blood T cell repertoires in COVID-19. Study details: The analysed material was cDNA or gDNA that came from T cells, B-cell-depleted T cells, or PBMCs.

Trimming pared 1 base from V and 9 bases from J, leaving 7 bases between. The CDR3 contains 11 residues. Germline V gene lookup returns CDR1 SGHDN and CDR2 FVKESK. Generated by immunoSEQ multiplex PCR, the TCRdb table keeps only in-frame clones and is missing some. The sample lists 100,000 to 120,000 clones; over 75% were seen once. Input material: peripheral blood. This chain joins TRBV14 and TRBJ2-7; the D is unclear. This TCR was sampled from a man in his fifties or sixties with acute or convalescent COVID-19. CDR3 sequence reads: CASSQGAWQYF. CDR3 sequence (DNA): TGTGCCAGCAGCCAAGGAGCTTGGCAGTACTTC.